The clone carrying this T cell receptor beta chain was counted a few times. The target antigen is unknown. Measured with immunoSEQ multiplex PCR; TCRdb has only the in-frame clones, and not every one. The sample consists of 120,000 to 150,000 clones, 70% to 90% of them appearing once. The record originates from a study of T cell responses to AZD1222 COVID-19 vaccine. Study-level results: All repertoire sampling was performed exclusively after the peak T cell response. There were mostly white British donors and more females than males, and clonal diversity was possibly underestimated.

Germline V gene lookup returns CDR1 SGHTA and CDR2 FQGNSA. This CDR3 has 16 amino acids. Between the trimmed V and J ends, which lost 5 bases and 4 bases, there was a span of 15 bases. Specimen: peripheral blood, collected on day 0 of AZD1222 vaccination. The V and J genes are TRBV7-2 and TRBJ1-6; D ambiguous. The receptor was isolated from an adult in good health. The chain's CDR3 is CASSPKTQSYNSPLHF. CDR3 in DNA: TGTGCCAGCAGCCCAAAGACACAGTCTTATAATTCACCCCTCCACTTT.